This T cell receptor (beta chain) was observed in a study of regulatory T cells in long-lasting Graves disease. Turning to the study itself: Persistent cases were those of Graves' disease that involved over 5 years of antithyroid drugs with positive TSH receptor antibodies.

This clonotype was detected many times. As yet, its antigen is unknown. The CDR3 has 14 amino acids. The V end lost 3 bases, the J end lost 3 bases, and 12 bases lay between the germline ends. Germline CDR1 is SGHAT and CDR2 is FQNNGV. As for time point: persistent/refractory GD, antithyroid drugs over 5 years with positive TRAb. The TCR library used RNA extracted from PBMCs. In each case, Graves' disease was diagnosed per American Thyroid Association guidelines. To make TCR beta libraries, researchers used iRepertoire HTBI primers and Arm-PCR of CDR3 regions. Via MiXCR, TCRdb re-called the multiplex PCR reads, giving one row per CDR3 protein. The profile shows about 470,000 distinct CDR3 sequences, around 21% of them singletons. Study findings and constraints: Only a small sample size was used, which may have cut accuracy. Segments TRBV28, TRBJ1-2 and TRBJ2-5 showed preferential usage in persistent disease.

V gene TRBV11-2 combines with J gene TRBJ2-7; TRBD1 might be the D (5 bases). This material consisted of peripheral blood mononuclear cells (PBMCs), taken when the disease was refractory, from a patient treated with antithyroid drugs. This receptor was taken from a female donor with Graves disease. CDR3 loop: CASSLALGHYEQYF. The CDR3 DNA sequence: TGTGCCAGCAGCTTGGCTCTGGGGCACTACGAGCAGTACTTC.